The 12 T cell receptor beta chains below come from one sample, sequenced in a study of T cells in Graves' hyperthyroidism and ophthalmopathy. It was RNA transcripts that yielded the amplified TCR beta CDR3 regions. HTBI primers were employed in a first-round RT-PCR of the TCR CDR3. TCRdb independently ran MiXCR on the multiplex PCR reads; one entry per CDR3 protein. The sample gives hundreds of thousands of distinct CDR3 sequences, approximately 19% of which show up once; approximately 15% is in the top ten. The sample taken for sequencing was blood. Source of these receptors: a woman in her 50s with Graves' hyperthyroidism that later progressed to Graves' ophthalmopathy.

This clonotype has just a few counts. V is TRBV3-1 and J is TRBJ2-7; TRBD2 matches 8 bases. CDR1 is LGHDT, CDR2 YNNKEL, per germline (reference sequence). The CDR3 runs 14 residues. Trimming cost V 2 bases and J 6 bases; bases outside gene matches: 6. CDR3 protein: CASSQFNGRGEQYF. CDR3 nucleotide sequence: TGTGCCAGCAGCCAATTTAACGGGAGGGGCGAGCAGTACTTC.

The chain employs TRBV19 and TRBJ1-6, with D possibly TRBD1 on 6 matching bases. V was trimmed by 7 bases and J by 1 base, leaving 17 bases between them. From germline, CDR1 is LNHDA and CDR2 SQIVND (reference sequence). This CDR3 has 17 amino acids. The CDR3 is CASTSSGESSYNSPLHF. CDR3 coding DNA: TGTGCCAGTACCTCCTCAGGGGAGTCTTCCTATAATTCACCCCTCCACTTT.

In regard to this clonotype: Since a much larger clone is just one base distant, this may be a read error. The chain is built from TRBV3-1 and TRBJ1-2; D gene uncertain. Germline CDR1 LGHDT, CDR2 YNNKEL (reference sequence). The CDR3 extends over 12 amino acids. The CDR3 coding sequence is TGTGCCAGCGGCCAAGGTCGGGCCGGCTACACCTTC. This sequence encodes CASGQGRAGYTF.

This clonotype has just one count. This chain links TRBV20-1 with TRBJ1-4; TRBD1 matches 8 bases. Per the germline V gene, CDR1 is DFQATT and CDR2 is SNEGSKA (reference sequence). The V segment lost 4 bases and the J segment 6 bases; nucleotides outside the gene matches: 10. CDR3 size: 15 residues. CDR3 region: CSAINGQGGDEKLFF. DNA of the CDR3: TGCAGTGCTATCAACGGACAGGGTGGGGATGAAAAACTGTTTTTT.

This rearrangement joins TRBV15 to TRBJ2-7, with D unclear. CDR1 is LNHNV, CDR2 YYDKDF, per germline (reference sequence). The CDR3 loop spans 12 amino acids. Trimming stripped 0 bases from V and 9 bases from J, with 9 bases between. As DNA, the CDR3 is TGTGCCACCAGCAGAGAACGTACAGTGCAGTACTTC. It encodes CATSRERTVQYF. The entire variable domain, with the rest obtained from reference TRBV15 and TRBJ2-7, is as follows: DAMVIQNPRYQVTQFGKPVTLSCSQTLNHNVMYWYQQKSSQAPKLLFHYYDKDFNNEADTPDNFQSRRPNTSFCFLDIRSPGLGDTAMYLCATSRERTVQYFGPGTRLTVT.

This clonotype has at least ten counts. J is TRBJ1-1 and V is TRBV7-9; D may be TRBD1 (5 bases). The CDR3 sequence is 14 residues long. CDR1 is SEHNR and CDR2 is FQNEAQ in the germline V gene (reference sequence). With 5 bases removed from V and 0 bases from J, the gap between germline ends came to 10 bases. CDR3 protein: CASSPTAMNTEAFF. The CDR3 DNA is TGTGCCAGCAGCCCGACAGCCATGAACACTGAAGCTTTCTTT.

The V gene is TRBV20-1, the J gene TRBJ2-3; D is tentatively TRBD1 or TRBD2 (6 bases each). The ends were cut back, 5 bases at V and 0 bases at J, with 18 bases in the middle. Germline assignment: CDR1 DFQATT and CDR2 SNEGSKA (reference sequence). The CDR3 extends over 16 amino acids. CDR3 DNA sequence: TGCAGTGCTGCACTCCTAGGGGGGCCCAGCACAGATACGCAGTATTTT. Its protein product is CSAALLGGPSTDTQYF.

This clonotype has more than one count but fewer than ten. A much larger clone differs from this one at a single base, so this may be a read error. V is TRBV12-3 or TRBV12-4 and J is TRBJ2-7; D may be TRBD1 or TRBD2 (5 bases each). The CDR3 totals 15 residues. With 5 bases removed from V and 3 bases from J, the gap between germline ends came to 17 bases. The CDR3 nucleotides are TGTGCCAGCAGTCCCTCCGGGGCAGCCCGCTACGAGCAGTACTTC. Its protein is CASSPSGAARYEQYF.

The chain uses TRBV7-2 and TRBJ1-1; TRBD1 might be the D (5 bases). The V and J ends lost 6 bases and 1 base respectively, with 9 bases between them. Germline V gene lookup returns CDR1 SGHTA and CDR2 FQGNSA. This CDR3 comprises 13 residues. This CDR3 is CASRPGANTEAFF. CDR3 in DNA: TGTGCCAGCAGACCCGGGGCGAACACTGAAGCTTTCTTT.

The chain carries TRBV6-5 and TRBJ2-2; D unresolved. The germline V and J ends were trimmed by 0 bases and 4 bases, with 6 bases remaining between them. The CDR3 is 14 amino acids. The germline V gene encodes CDR1 MNHEY and CDR2 SVGAGI. CDR3 bases: TGTGCCAGCAGTTACTCGCCCATCACCGGGGAGCTGTTTTTT. This codes for CASSYSPITGELFF.

A remark on this clonotype: A much bigger clone sits one base away, suggesting this may be a read error. The rearrangement links TRBV5-6 to TRBJ1-2; tentatively, D is TRBD1 (5 bases). Deletions cut 5 bases from V and 7 bases from J, with 18 bases between. The CDR3 runs to 14 residues. Germline CDR1 and CDR2: SGHDT and YYEEEE. DNA of the CDR3: TGTGCCAGCAGACAGGACGGCGGTTGGGGTGGCTACACCTTC. This translates into CASRQDGGWGGYTF.

This clonotype was counted only a few times. The V gene is TRBV9, the J gene TRBJ2-3, with unresolved D. Per germline, CDR1 SGDLS and CDR2 YYNGEE. The V end lost 0 bases, the J end lost 0 bases, and 11 bases lay between the germline ends. This CDR3 spans 16 amino acids. DNA of the CDR3: TGTGCCAGCAGCGTAGGGGGTCGACATAGCACAGATACGCAGTATTTT. Translated: CASSVGGRHSTDTQYF.